This T cell receptor beta chain comes out of a study of Graves' ophthalmopathy and Graves' hyperthyroidism. On the study more broadly: Researchers classed hyperthyroidism as stable given no ophthalmopathy within 18 months of follow-up.

Worth noting for this clonotype: As yet, its antigen is unknown.

Beta-chain TCR CDR3 regions were amplified from RNA transcripts. HTBI primers were used in a first-round RT-PCR, which preceded a second-round multiplex PCR. TCRdb re-called the multiplex PCR reads through MiXCR, storing one row per CDR3 protein. The repertoire includes around 590,000 distinct CDR3 sequences, about 35% of them detected once, and 3.5% to 5% sits in the top ten. Enrolled hyperthyroidism patients had a new diagnosis, a duration under 2 months, and an age of 18 to 65. Study-wide results and limits: Ophthalmopathy and stable hyperthyroidism were discriminated by a 13-signature model, with roughly 90% sensitivity and nearly 84% specificity.

This sequence was found in an adult man with Graves' hyperthyroidism. Sequenced: peripheral blood or thyroid tissue (not recorded which).

CDR3 in DNA: TGTGCCAGCTCACCCCGTAGAGGAGAAAACACCGGGGAGCTGTTTTTT. Translating gives CASSPRRGENTGELFF. The chain combines TRBV18 with TRBJ2-2; D ambiguous. V was shortened by 3 bases and J by 2 bases, with 13 bases between the two germline ends. The germline CDR1 and CDR2 sequences are KGHSH and LQKENI. CDR3 length: 16 amino acids.